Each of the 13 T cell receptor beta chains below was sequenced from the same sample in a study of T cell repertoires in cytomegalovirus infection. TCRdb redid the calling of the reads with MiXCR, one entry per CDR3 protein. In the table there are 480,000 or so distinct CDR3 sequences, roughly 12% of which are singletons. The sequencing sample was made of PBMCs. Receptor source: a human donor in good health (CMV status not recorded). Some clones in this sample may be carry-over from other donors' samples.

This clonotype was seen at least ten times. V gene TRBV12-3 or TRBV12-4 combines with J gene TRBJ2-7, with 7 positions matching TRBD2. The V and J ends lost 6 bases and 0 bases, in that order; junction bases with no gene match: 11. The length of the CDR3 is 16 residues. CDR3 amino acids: CASSSQRGISSYEQYF. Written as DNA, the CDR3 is TGTGCCAGCAGCTCCCAGCGGGGCATATCCTCCTACGAGCAGTACTTC.

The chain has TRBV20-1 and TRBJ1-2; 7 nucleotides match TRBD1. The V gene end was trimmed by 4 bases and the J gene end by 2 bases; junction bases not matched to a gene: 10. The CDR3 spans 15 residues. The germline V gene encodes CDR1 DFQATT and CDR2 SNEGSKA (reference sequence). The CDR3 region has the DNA TGCAGTGCTACAGTCTCGGGACAGCGAAACTATGGCTACACCTTC. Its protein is CSATVSGQRNYGYTF.

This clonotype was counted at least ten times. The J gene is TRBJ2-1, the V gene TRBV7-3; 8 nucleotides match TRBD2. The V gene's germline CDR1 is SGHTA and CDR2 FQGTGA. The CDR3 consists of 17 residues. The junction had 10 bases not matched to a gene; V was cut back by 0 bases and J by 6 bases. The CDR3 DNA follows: TGTGCCAGCAGCTTAACAGGTGATCTAGCGGGTACCAATGAGCAGTTCTTC. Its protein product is CASSLTGDLAGTNEQFF.

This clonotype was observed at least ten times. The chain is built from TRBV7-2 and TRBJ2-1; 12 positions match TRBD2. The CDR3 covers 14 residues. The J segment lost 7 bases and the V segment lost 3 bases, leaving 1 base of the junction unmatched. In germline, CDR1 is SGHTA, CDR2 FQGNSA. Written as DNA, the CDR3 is TGTGCCAGCAGCTTCGGACTAGCGGGGAATGAGCAGTTCTTC. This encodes CASSFGLAGNEQFF.

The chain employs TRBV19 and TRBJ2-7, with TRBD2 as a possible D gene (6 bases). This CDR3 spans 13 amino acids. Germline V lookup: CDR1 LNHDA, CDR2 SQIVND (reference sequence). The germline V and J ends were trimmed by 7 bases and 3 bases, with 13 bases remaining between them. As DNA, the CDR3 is TGTGCCAGTACCGATGCGGGGAGCTACGAGCAGTACTTC. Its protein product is CASTDAGSYEQYF.

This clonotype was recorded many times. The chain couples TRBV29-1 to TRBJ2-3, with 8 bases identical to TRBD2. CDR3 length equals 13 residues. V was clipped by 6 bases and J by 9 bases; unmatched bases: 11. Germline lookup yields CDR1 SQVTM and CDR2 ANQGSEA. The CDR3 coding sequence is TGCAGCGTGGCCCCGGGAGGGGCAGGCACGCAGTATTTT. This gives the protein CSVAPGGAGTQYF.

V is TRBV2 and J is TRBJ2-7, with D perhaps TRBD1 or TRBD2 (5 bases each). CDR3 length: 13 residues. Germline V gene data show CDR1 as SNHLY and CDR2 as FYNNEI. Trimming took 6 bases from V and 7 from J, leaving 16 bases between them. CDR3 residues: CASSFEGAGEQYF. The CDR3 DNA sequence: TGTGCCAGCAGCTTCGAAGGGGCGGGTGAGCAGTACTTC.

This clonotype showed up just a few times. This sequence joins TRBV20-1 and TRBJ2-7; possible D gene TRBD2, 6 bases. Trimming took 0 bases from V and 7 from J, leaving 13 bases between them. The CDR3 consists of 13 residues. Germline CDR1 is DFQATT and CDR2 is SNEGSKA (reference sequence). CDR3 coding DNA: TGCAGTGCTAGAGATCCCGCACGGGAGGAGCAGTACTTC. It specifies CSARDPAREEQYF.

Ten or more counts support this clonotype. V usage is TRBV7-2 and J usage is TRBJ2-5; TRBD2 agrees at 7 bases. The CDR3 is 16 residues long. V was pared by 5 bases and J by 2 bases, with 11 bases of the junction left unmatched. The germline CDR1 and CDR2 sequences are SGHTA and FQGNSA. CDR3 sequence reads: CASSPGRGAGQETQYF. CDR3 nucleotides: TGTGCCAGCAGCCCCGGGCGAGGAGCGGGGCAAGAGACCCAGTACTTC.

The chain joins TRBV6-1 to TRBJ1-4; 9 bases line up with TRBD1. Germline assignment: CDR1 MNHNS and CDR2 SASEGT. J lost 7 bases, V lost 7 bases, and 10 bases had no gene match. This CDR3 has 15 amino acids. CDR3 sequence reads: CASTRGRDRAEKLFF. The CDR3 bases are TGTGCCAGCACCAGAGGTCGGGACAGGGCTGAAAAACTGTTTTTT.

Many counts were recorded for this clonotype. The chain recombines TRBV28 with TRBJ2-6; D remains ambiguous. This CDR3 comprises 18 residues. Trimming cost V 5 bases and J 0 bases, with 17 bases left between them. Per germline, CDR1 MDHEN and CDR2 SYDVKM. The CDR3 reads CASSPRLGLSSGANVLTF. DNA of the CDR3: TGTGCCAGCAGTCCCCGTTTAGGCCTATCCTCTGGGGCCAACGTCCTGACTTTC.

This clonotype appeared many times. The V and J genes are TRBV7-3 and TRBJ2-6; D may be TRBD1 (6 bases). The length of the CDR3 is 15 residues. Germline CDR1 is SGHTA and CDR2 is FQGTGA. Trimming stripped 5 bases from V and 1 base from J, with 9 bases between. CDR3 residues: CASSGTGSGANVLTF. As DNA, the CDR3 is TGTGCCAGCAGCGGAACAGGGTCTGGGGCCAACGTCCTGACTTTC.

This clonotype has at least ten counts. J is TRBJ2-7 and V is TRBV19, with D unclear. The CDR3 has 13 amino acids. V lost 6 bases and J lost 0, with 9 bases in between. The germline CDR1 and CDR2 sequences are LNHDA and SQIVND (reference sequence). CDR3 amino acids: CASSPQASYEQYF. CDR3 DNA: TGTGCCAGTAGCCCCCAGGCCTCCTACGAGCAGTACTTC.